This T cell receptor (beta chain) was recovered during a study of cytomegalovirus exposure and HLA in healthy donors (dated by TCRdb to 2017 to 2019). In the study overall: An earlier analysis of 587 of the donors reported 250 to 350 Gb of sequence data and 100 million to 120 million unique TCR beta sequences obtained from some 200 million T cells. The aim of the study was to test whether cataloging public T cell receptors could identify signatures of past pathogen exposure. In an earlier analysis of about 590 of the donors, high-throughput TCR beta sequencing was used to judge whether each TCR beta V gene segment behaved as functional or pseudogenic. Rather than using new phenotypic data, the later analysis identified candidate immune exposures from TCR beta sequences and from how often those sequences occurred across donors. Among under 450 genotyped donors of the cohort, an average of approximately 250,000 unique TCR beta nucleotide sequences were sequenced per donor, about a sixth of them non-productive. Among the roughly 400 genotyped donors, 75% to 90% belonged to the genetic ancestry cluster associated with self-reported Caucasian donors. Donor age, sex, ethnicity and CMV serostatus were collected together with the repertoire data. A later analysis re-analyzed previously published TCR beta repertoires from roughly 600 donors and added high-resolution HLA genotyping to study TCR occurrence patterns. To predict cytomegalovirus infection status, the study brought together high-throughput TCR immunosequencing, statistical association of individual TCRs with disease status, and machine learning. The study used immunosequencing to profile the T cell repertoires of hundreds of subjects and linked those repertoires to cytomegalovirus serostatus. Every discovery cohort repertoire had been produced on one sequencing platform. In addition to the first cohort of 500 to 850 subjects, a separate validation cohort of approximately 120 different subjects was used. An early release that covered several hundred HLA-typed donors contained approximately 300 gigabases of sequencing data and 85 million to 100 million unique TCR sequences. A later genetic analysis used genome-wide SNP genotypes for about three fifths of the 666 donors, treating that subset as a discovery cohort. Both class I and class II loci were covered by HLA typing, at four-digit resolution. Roughly 5 DR-DQ haplotypes were handled as single units for association and clustering, since linkage in the cohort was strong. The number of donors typed differed by locus, with 629-630 for A, B, C, DRB1 and DQB1, more than 500 for DQA1, nearly 610 for DPA1, and approximately 470 for DPB1.

In total, 666 healthy bone marrow donors made up the cohort. All cohort members were sampled while nominally healthy, although unrecorded immune exposures were likely present. The donor tested CMV seropositive and was one of the 289 seropositive cohort members. A peripheral blood sample was collected from each donor, and TCR beta sequencing was performed on peripheral blood mononuclear cells. The Qiagen DNeasy Blood Extraction Kit was used to extract genomic DNA from the blood cell samples. In the case of this clone: Its antigen has not been determined. Base qualities were left out, and no much larger clone turns up one base away.

Summary of the overall study and its limitations: Across donors, most TCR sequences were observed very rarely, whereas some public TCRs were present in many individuals. In a later analysis, the rate of TCR association differed among HLA loci, with DRB1 alleles having the most associated TCRs and HLA-C alleles having the fewest. A later genetic analysis reported fewer N-insertions in productive TCRs among donors in an Asian-associated ancestry cluster than the roughly 690-donor mean. For the cohort, immune exposure information was limited to CMV serostatus. In both the original and validation cohorts, the classifier was reported to diagnose cytomegalovirus status with high specificity and sensitivity. When HLA alleles, especially DR and DQ, strongly co-occurred, TCR associations were difficult to assign to individual alleles. According to a later analysis, most CMV-associated TCR beta chains appeared to be HLA-restricted, and the HLA associations seemed to be driven largely by CMV exposure. Compared with equally common non-associated chains, HLA-associated TCR beta chains in a later analysis were more clonally expanded and had lower generation probabilities. Linkage disequilibrium might explain the correlated functional status among segregating V segments, but an unknown experimental factor could not be excluded. In the study, some 160 TCR beta chains were listed as associated with cytomegalovirus. Specific HLA alleles were associated with some 15,000 TCR beta sequences at a false discovery rate of 0.05 in a later analysis. HLA typing was unavailable for some donors at each locus, so association tests used only the typed subset. A further reported finding was that TCR beta sequences accurately predicted the HLA-A and HLA-B alleles for most subjects in the first cohort. Only TCR beta chains were sequenced in this cohort, and the absence of alpha or paired-chain data limited detectable features. The authors suggested that the approach could potentially be generalized to other disease states and immunological phenotypes. According to a later analysis, parvovirus B19, influenza, CMV and Epstein-Barr virus appeared linked to several top co-occurrence clusters. Three of the identified cytomegalovirus-associated TCR beta chains were confirmed in vitro to be specific for cytomegalovirus antigens. In an earlier analysis of a few hundred of the donors, most TCR beta V segments were observed in productive rearrangements about 87% or about 30% of the time, broadly matching IMGT annotations. Because counts were too low, about 15 rarely observed V segments, including chromosome 9 orphons, were left out of the earlier analysis of 587 of the donors. An association between a missense DCLRE1C variant and V-gene and J-gene trimming of TCR beta chains was found in a later genetic analysis and replicated in an independent cohort. A group of highly shared sequence variants was considered likely to be a technical artifact of the sequencing pipeline. Roughly uniform sequencing depth across donors was assumed in presence/absence analyses, although this assumption may not hold.

The protocol used for the library was the immunoSEQ multiplex PCR assay. The multiplex PCR relied on a mix of 60 forward primers for TCR Vbeta segments and 13 reverse primers for TCR Jbeta segments. A multiplex PCR assay on genomic DNA amplified the CDR3 region of rearranged TCR beta genes. Amplified TCR beta libraries were sequenced as 87-base-pair reads on the Illumina HiSeq System. As for how the authors treated the data: A later analysis counted about 82 million unique TCR beta chains across the 666 repertoires, and roughly 10 million of these chains were shared by at least two donors. To remove PCR and sequencing errors, raw reads were error-corrected and collapsed into unique sequences using a nearest-neighbor algorithm that merged closely related sequences. To assign V, D and J gene segments, CDR3 sequences were aligned to IMGT reference sequences. For a sequence to be retained, a match of at least six nucleotides to both a V gene segment and a J gene segment was required. A rearrangement counted as productive if the CDR3 had no stop codons and remained in frame with V and J, and every other rearrangement counted as non-productive. Following IMGT convention, CDR3 was defined as the stretch from the second conserved V-encoded cysteine to the conserved J-encoded phenylalanine. In an earlier analysis of around 600 of the donors, sequences lacking an unambiguous match to a single V gene segment were excluded. In an earlier analysis of some 590 of the donors, a V segment was called functional when productive rearrangements were above 56.7%, and segregating when the standard deviation between donors exceeded 5%. A statistical classification framework was built for diagnosing cytomegalovirus status from the catalog of TCR beta chain sequences. In a later analysis, V and J genes were assigned by comparing TCR nucleotide sequences against IMGT/GENE-DB human TR gene sequences. In a later analysis, CDR3 sequences and most-parsimonious VDJ recombination scenarios were assigned using the TCRdist pipeline. In a later analysis, each TCR beta chain was defined by its CDR3 amino acid sequence together with its V-gene family, and reads without a unique V-gene family were excluded. A later analysis removed over 500 highly shared, low-generation-probability nucleotide sequences to deal with suspected cross-contamination and a sequencing artifact. In a later analysis, a clonal expansion index for each public chain was calculated from normalized within-repertoire ranks of inferred template counts. A later analysis computed generation probabilities with a VDJ recombination model fitted to out-of-frame rearrangements, and checked the results against IGoR. Hypergeometric tests were used in a later analysis to score TCR-TCR, TCR-HLA and TCR-CMV co-occurrence, with a repertoire-size bias correction applied to the TCR pairs. A later analysis estimated false discovery rates by permuting HLA or CMV assignments 20 times. A later analysis grouped co-occurring TCRs with DBSCAN, adding TCRdist sequence similarity when clustering within HLA-allele-positive subsets. Repertoires with fewer than 30,000 or more than 120,000 public chains were left out of co-occurrence clustering, as were about 5 repertoires with anomalous nucleotide sharing. This is the immuneACCESS table as TCRdb keeps it, with only in-frame sequences that have V and J called. A part of the clones is gone; compared with another copy, unresolved V genes explain less than half, and the rest is unexplained. That table supplies the V and J calls and clone size; D and trimming were determined from the DNA. The sample table lists 100,000 to 150,000 clones, 77% of them with a count of one. Over 10% of the sample belongs to the ten largest clones.

The source material was PBMCs. This clonotype was sampled from a woman between 40 and 50 years old in good health and CMV-seropositive.

The CDR3 here reads CASSPDRGLGYTF. At the DNA level, the sequence is TGTGCCAGCAGCCCGGACAGGGGTCTTGGCTACACCTTC. Here the chain combines TRBV7-2 and TRBJ1-2, with 9 bases in between that match TRBD1. The CDR3 runs 13 amino acids, cysteine and phenylalanine included. This entry keeps only the CDR3 DNA: 39 bases, framed from base 1. Trimming removed 5 bases from V and 7 bases from J; the gene matches leave 5 bases unexplained. Looking up the germline V gene yields CDR1 SGHTA and CDR2 FQGNSA.